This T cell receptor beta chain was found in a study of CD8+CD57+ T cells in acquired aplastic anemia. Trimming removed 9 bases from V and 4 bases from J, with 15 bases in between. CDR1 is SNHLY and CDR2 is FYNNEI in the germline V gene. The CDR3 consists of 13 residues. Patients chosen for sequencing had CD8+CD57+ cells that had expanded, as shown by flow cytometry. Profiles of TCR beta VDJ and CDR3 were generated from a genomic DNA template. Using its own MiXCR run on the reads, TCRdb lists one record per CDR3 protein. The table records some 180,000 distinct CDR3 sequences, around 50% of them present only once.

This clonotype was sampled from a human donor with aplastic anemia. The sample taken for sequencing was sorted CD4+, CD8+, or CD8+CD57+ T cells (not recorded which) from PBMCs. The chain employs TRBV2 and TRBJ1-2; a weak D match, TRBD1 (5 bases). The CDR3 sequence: CASGREGSYGYTF. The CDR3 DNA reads TGTGCCAGTGGGCGGGAGGGGAGCTATGGCTACACCTTC.